Following are 18 T cell receptor beta chains from one sample sequenced in a study of beta chain features in type 1 diabetes. cDNA synthesis used the whole RNA isolate, giving expressed TCRB sequences. Sequencing used immunoSEQ multiplex PCR; TCRdb keeps in-frame clones, though not all of them. The data contain 450,000 to 550,000 clones, roughly 30% of them seen just once; the ten biggest clones take up 0.05% to 0.065%. Material for sequencing was naive CD4+ T cells from blood. The receptors were sampled from a man aged 18-30 years in good health.

The rearrangement links TRBV4-1 to TRBJ1-5; D is uncertain. CDR1 MGHRA and CDR2 YSYEKL come from the germline V gene. The V and J ends lost 6 bases and 2 bases respectively, with 8 bases between them. The CDR3 runs to 13 residues. In DNA form, the CDR3 reads TGCGCCAGCAGTCACAACCGCAATCAGCCCCAGCATTTT. Translation: CASSHNRNQPQHF.

The V gene is TRBV28, the J gene TRBJ2-7; TRBD1 matches at 10 bases. With V trimmed by 4 bases and J by 11 bases, 11 bases remained unmatched. The CDR3 has 14 amino acids. CDR1 and CDR2 from the germline V gene are MDHEN and SYDVKM. The CDR3 nucleotides are TGTGCCAGCAGTTCCGGACAGGGGGTCCGGTTGGAGTACTTC. Its protein product is CASSSGQGVRLEYF.

A few counts support this clone. This chain joins TRBV28 and TRBJ1-4; D gene unclear. Germline assignment: CDR1 MDHEN and CDR2 SYDVKM. Deletions cut 3 bases from V and 3 bases from J, with 11 bases between. This CDR3 has 15 residues. In DNA form, the CDR3 reads TGTGCCAGCAGTTTTGACACTATCCCTAATGAAAAACTGTTTTTT. It yields the protein CASSFDTIPNEKLFF.

The chain employs TRBV28 and TRBJ2-7, with 10 bases matching TRBD1. Germline values: CDR1 MDHEN, CDR2 SYDVKM. CDR3 length equals 14 residues. Trimming cost V 6 bases and J 7 bases; bases outside gene matches: 9. The CDR3 nucleotides are TGTGCCAGCAGACTCTCACCGGGACAGGGGGAGCAGTACTTC. It encodes CASRLSPGQGEQYF.

This chain links TRBV5-1 with TRBJ1-4; 9 bases map to TRBD1. The germline V gene has CDR1 SGHRS and CDR2 YFSETQ. This CDR3 region has 16 residues. V shed 2 bases, J shed 8 bases, and the junction held 10 bases outside the gene matches. The chain's CDR3 is CASSFAGTGSQEKLFF. CDR3 sequence (DNA): TGCGCCAGCAGCTTCGCCGGGACAGGGAGTCAAGAAAAACTGTTTTTT.

This clone was seen more than once but under ten times. This chain uses TRBV4-3 with TRBJ1-2; D not resolved. Germline V CDR1 and CDR2: LGHNA, YSLEER. The CDR3 spans 15 residues. V was pared by 0 bases and J by 2 bases, with 10 bases between. CDR3 sequence: CASSQDPGGNYGYTF. DNA for the CDR3: TGCGCCAGCAGCCAAGATCCAGGAGGAAACTATGGCTACACCTTC.

In its sample, this clone was seen a few times. This chain connects TRBV10-3 to TRBJ2-7; 7 bases match TRBD2. The trim removed 4 bases at V and 3 bases at J, leaving 6 bases unmatched. The germline V gene encodes CDR1 ENHRY and CDR2 SYGVKD. The CDR3 runs 14 residues. The chain's CDR3 is CAISAGLGSYEQYF. The DNA for the CDR3 is TGTGCCATCAGTGCAGGACTAGGGAGCTACGAGCAGTACTTC.

This clone was observed a few times. This chain links TRBV19 with TRBJ2-1; TRBD1 is a possible D gene (6 bases). Trimming cost V 4 bases and J 0 bases, with 10 bases left between them. The CDR3 is 15 residues long. CDR1 and CDR2 (germline): LNHDA, SQIVND (reference sequence). The CDR3 nucleotides read TGTGCCAGTAGTACCCAGGGGCTCTCCTACAATGAGCAGTTCTTC. Protein product: CASSTQGLSYNEQFF.

There are a few counts of this clone. Other DNA sequences in the sample encode the same CDR3. This chain joins TRBV30 and TRBJ1-5; D is unclear. Trimming took 0 bases from V and 4 from J, leaving 7 bases between them. The germline V gene has CDR1 GTSNPN and CDR2 SVGIG (reference sequence). This CDR3 contains 13 residues. In DNA, the CDR3 is TGTGCCTGGAGTGTACTAGGTAATCAGCCCCAGCATTTT. This encodes CAWSVLGNQPQHF.

The chain carries TRBV7-9 and TRBJ2-3; D ambiguous. The germline gives CDR1 SEHNR, CDR2 FQNEAQ (reference sequence). Trimming left V 0 bases short and J 2 bases short, with 9 bases between. The CDR3 is 15 residues long. CDR3 nucleotides: TGTGCCAGCAGCTTAGCGGCTCCTTACACAGATACGCAGTATTTT. Protein sequence: CASSLAAPYTDTQYF.

The rearrangement joins TRBV7-8 to TRBJ2-1; the match to TRBD2 covers 12 bases. V dropped 4 bases and J dropped 8; count of bases not matched to a gene: 6. Germline lookup yields CDR1 SGHVS and CDR2 FQNEAQ. The CDR3 consists of 15 residues. The CDR3 loop is CASSYLAGGPDEQFF. CDR3 nucleotide sequence: TGTGCCAGCAGCTACCTAGCGGGAGGGCCGGATGAGCAGTTCTTC.

V usage is TRBV30 and J usage is TRBJ2-1, with 11 positions matching TRBD2. Germline V gene lookup returns CDR1 GTSNPN and CDR2 SVGIG (reference sequence). The trim removed 2 bases at V and 5 bases at J, leaving 5 bases unmatched. This CDR3 is built from 15 residues. CDR3 protein: CAWSNSGRAHNEQFF. The CDR3, as DNA: TGTGCCTGGAGTAATAGCGGGAGGGCCCACAATGAGCAGTTCTTC. The full variable domain, completed using reference TRBV30 and TRBJ2-1, is SQTIHQWPATLVQPVGSPLSLECTVEGTSNPNLYWYRQAAGRGLQLLFYSVGIGQISSEVPQNLSASRPQDRQFILSSKKLLLSDSGFYLCAWSNSGRAHNEQFFGPGTRLTVL.

The chain couples TRBV30 to TRBJ1-1, with D unclear. With 3 bases removed from V and 2 bases from J, the gap between germline ends came to 7 bases. This CDR3 comprises 12 residues. CDR1 and CDR2 from the germline V gene are GTSNPN and SVGIG (reference sequence). CDR3 residues: CAWSTTNTEAFF. The DNA for the CDR3 is TGTGCCTGGAGCACGACAAACACTGAAGCTTTCTTT.

The rearrangement uses TRBV29-1 and TRBJ2-7; the D call may be TRBD1 or TRBD2 (6 bases each). This CDR3 is 17 amino acids long. V gave up 0 bases and J gave up 5 bases, with 23 bases separating them. Looked up from germline, CDR1 is SQVTM and CDR2 is ANQGSEA. For the CDR3, the DNA is TGCAGCGTTGAAGATTTTGATTTCTACACAGGGACTCACGAGCAGTACTTC. Residues: CSVEDFDFYTGTHEQYF.

This clone was recorded a few times. The chain joins TRBV29-1 to TRBJ1-1, with a weak D call TRBD1 (5 bases). Looked up from germline, CDR1 is SQVTM and CDR2 is ANQGSEA. The CDR3 is 13 residues long. Trimming left V 6 bases short and J 4 bases short, with 15 bases between. CDR3 residues: CSVSFSGGTEAFF. DNA for the CDR3: TGCAGCGTGTCCTTCTCGGGGGGCACTGAAGCTTTCTTT.

The chain joins TRBV5-1 to TRBJ2-5; D is perhaps TRBD2 (5 bases). V was cut by 6 bases and J by 4 bases, with 13 bases left in between. CDR3 size: 13 residues. CDR1 and CDR2 (germline): SGHRS, YFSETQ. CDR3 coding DNA: TGCGCCAGCACAGCCGGGGTCGGAGAGACCCAGTACTTC. Its protein product is CASTAGVGETQYF.

The J gene is TRBJ2-1, the V gene TRBV9, with D possibly TRBD1 on 5 matching bases. The CDR3 runs to 14 residues. Germline V lookup: CDR1 SGDLS, CDR2 YYNGEE. V dropped 0 bases and J dropped 6 bases, with 10 bases sitting between them. CDR3 nucleotides: TGTGCCAGCAGCGTAGTTCCAGGGCCCAATGAGCAGTTCTTC. Protein sequence: CASSVVPGPNEQFF.

V is TRBV18 and J is TRBJ2-7; no definite D call. Germline values: CDR1 KGHSH, CDR2 LQKENI. There are 14 residues in the CDR3. V gave up 5 bases and J gave up 2 bases, with 13 bases separating them. Here the CDR3 DNA reads TGTGCCAGCTCATTGGGTCCTGGGGCCTACGAGCAGTACTTC. It yields the protein CASSLGPGAYEQYF.